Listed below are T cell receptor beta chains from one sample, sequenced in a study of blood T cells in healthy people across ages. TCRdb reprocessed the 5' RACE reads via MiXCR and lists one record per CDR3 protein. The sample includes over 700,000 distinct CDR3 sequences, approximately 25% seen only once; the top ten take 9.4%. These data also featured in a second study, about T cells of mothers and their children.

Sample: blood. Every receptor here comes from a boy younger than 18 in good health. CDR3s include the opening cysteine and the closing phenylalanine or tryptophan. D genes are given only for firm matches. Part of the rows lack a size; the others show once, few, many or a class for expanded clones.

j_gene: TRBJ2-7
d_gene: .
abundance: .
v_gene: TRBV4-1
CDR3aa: CASSRGQGVEQYF
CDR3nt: TGCGCCAGCAGTCGGGGGCAGGGCGTCGAGCAGTACTTC

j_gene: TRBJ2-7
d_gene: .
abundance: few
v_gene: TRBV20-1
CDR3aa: CSARDLGLYEQYF
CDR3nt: TGCAGTGCTAGAGATTTGGGGCTCTACGAGCAGTACTTC

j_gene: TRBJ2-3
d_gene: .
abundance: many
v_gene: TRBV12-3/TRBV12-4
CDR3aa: CASKLDKGTDTQYF
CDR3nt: TGTGCCAGCAAATTAGACAAGGGAACAGATACGCAGTATTTT

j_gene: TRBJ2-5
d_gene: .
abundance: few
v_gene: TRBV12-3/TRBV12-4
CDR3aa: CASSPRLDQRETQYF
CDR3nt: TGTGCCAGCAGTCCCCGACTAGACCAGAGGGAGACCCAGTACTTC

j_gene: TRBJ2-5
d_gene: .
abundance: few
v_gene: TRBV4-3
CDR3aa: CASSRNIGAEETQYF
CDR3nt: TGCGCCAGCAGCCGCAACATTGGGGCCGAAGAGACCCAGTACTTC

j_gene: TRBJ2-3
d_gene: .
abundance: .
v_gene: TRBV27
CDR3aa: CASSTPGGRTDTQYF
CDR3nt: TGTGCCAGCAGTACGCCGGGCGGACGCACAGATACGCAGTATTTT

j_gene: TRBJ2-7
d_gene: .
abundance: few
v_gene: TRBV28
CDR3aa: CASSLPTVGYEQYF
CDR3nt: TGTGCCAGCAGTTTACCGACGGTGGGCTACGAGCAGTACTTC

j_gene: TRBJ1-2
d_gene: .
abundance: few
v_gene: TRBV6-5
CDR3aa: CASSLRGGPNYGYTF
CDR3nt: TGTGCCAGCAGTCTGCGAGGAGGGCCTAACTATGGCTACACCTTC

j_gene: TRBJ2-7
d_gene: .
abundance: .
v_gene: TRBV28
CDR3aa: CASSLLKEGDEQYF
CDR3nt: TGTGCCAGCAGTTTACTAAAAGAAGGGGACGAGCAGTACTTC

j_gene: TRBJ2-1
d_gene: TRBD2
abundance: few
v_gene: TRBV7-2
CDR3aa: CASSLASAGGRNEQFF
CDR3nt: TGTGCCAGCAGCTTAGCATCGGCGGGAGGGCGCAATGAGCAGTTCTTC

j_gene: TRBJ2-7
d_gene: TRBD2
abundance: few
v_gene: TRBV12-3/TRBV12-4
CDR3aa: CASSSIPLAGGLGYEQYF
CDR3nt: TGTGCCAGCAGCTCCATACCCCTAGCGGGAGGTCTGGGCTACGAGCAGTACTTC